This T cell receptor (beta chain) is drawn from a study of metastatic and nonmetastatic thyroid tumors. Study summary: Repertoires from blood and tumor or nodule tissue of malignant and benign thyroid patients were compared.

This clone appeared many times. The antigen is unknown. Methods used by the authors: Differences in CDR3 between clinicopathological groups were drawn on to build a classifier intended to discriminate distant-metastatic papillary thyroid cancer patients. TCRdb redid the clone calls on the PCR reads using MiXCR. It is TCRdb's table, rather than the study itself, that gives the V and J calls and clone size. The sample contains tens of thousands of clones, over 15% of which appear only once. V was pared by 5 bases and J by 9 bases, with 13 bases of the junction left unmatched. CDR3 length: 15 amino acids. Thyroid surgery took place with no prior treatment in any patient. General study findings and limits: The reported finding was significantly higher TCR beta diversity in malignant thyroid tumors relative to benign nodules, in blood and tumor.

The sequence was obtained from a female donor with papillary thyroid cancer or a benign thyroid nodule (not recorded which). Some clones in this sample may be carry-over from other donors' samples. The chain links TRBV12-3 or TRBV12-4 to TRBJ2-1; 7 nucleotides match TRBD2. Sequenced sample: blood. CDR3 bases: TGTGCCAGCAGTGCGGTGGGAGGGAGGGCCGGTGAGCAGTTCTTC. Its translation is CASSAVGGRAGEQFF.